In its sample, the clone carrying this T cell receptor (beta chain) was seen a few times. Some clones are missing from TCRdb's copy, which holds only in-frame ones; the method was immunoSEQ multiplex PCR. The sample carries 310,000 or so clones, around 88% recorded once. The V end lost 0 bases, the J end lost 5 bases, and 14 bases lay between the germline ends. The CDR3 has 15 amino acids. Germline CDR1 and CDR2: GTSNPN and SVGIG (reference sequence). The record originates from a study of blood T cell repertoires in COVID-19. Study as a whole: COVID-19 samples, acute and convalescent, were from the United States, Italy and Spain. The cDNA or gDNA used as material had been derived from T cells, B-cell-depleted T cells, or PBMCs.

The V call is TRBV30, the J call TRBJ1-5; D remains ambiguous. Sequenced: peripheral blood. The TCR sequence derives from a woman in her 50s with acute or convalescent COVID-19. The CDR3 DNA reads as TGTGCCTGGAGTGTACGGGGATTAGGATATCAGCCCCAGCATTTT. Its translation is CAWSVRGLGYQPQHF.